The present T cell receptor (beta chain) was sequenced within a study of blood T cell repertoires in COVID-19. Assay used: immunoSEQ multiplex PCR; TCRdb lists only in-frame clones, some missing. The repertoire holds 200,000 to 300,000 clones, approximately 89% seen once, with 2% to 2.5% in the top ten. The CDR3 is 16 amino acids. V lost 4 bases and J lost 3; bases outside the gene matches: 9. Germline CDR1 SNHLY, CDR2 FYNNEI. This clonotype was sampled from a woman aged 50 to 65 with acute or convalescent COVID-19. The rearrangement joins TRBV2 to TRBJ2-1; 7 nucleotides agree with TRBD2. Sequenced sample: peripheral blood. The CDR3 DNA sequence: TGTGCCAGCAGTGCCCGTGCTAGCGGTTACTACAATGAGCAGTTCTTC. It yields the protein CASSARASGYYNEQFF.